This paragraph reports one T cell receptor beta chain. PCR involved 60 Vbeta and 13 Jbeta primers. Here immunoSEQ multiplex PCR was the method, and the copy in TCRdb shows in-frame clones only, minus some. Among tens of thousands of clones listed, about four fifths were seen once. This sample is part of a study of cytomegalovirus exposure and HLA in healthy donors. At the level of the study: Prior work identified around 100 million unique TCR beta sequences in some 180 million T cells.

This CDR3 region has 18 residues. V was cut by 5 bases and J by 6 bases, with 27 bases left in between. Per the germline V gene, CDR1 is SGDLS and CDR2 is YYNGEE. The chain employs TRBV9 and TRBJ1-5; maybe TRBD1 (6 bases). The sequence was collected from a man aged 45-60 years in good health and CMV-seronegative. The material sequenced was PBMCs. Written as DNA, the CDR3 is TGTGCCAGCAGTGGGGGCGGTGTCACAGGTGGGGCCCTTCAGCCCCAGCATTTT. Translated, it gives CASSGGGVTGGALQPQHF.